What follows are 15 T cell receptor beta chains derived from one specimen sequenced in a study of blood T cell repertoires in COVID-19. The data were produced by immunoSEQ multiplex PCR, yet TCRdb's version contains in-frame clones alone and is incomplete. The table lists 58,000 or so clones, 74% of them singletons. The specimen sequenced was peripheral blood. The receptor source for this set is a woman older than 75 with acute or convalescent COVID-19.

The chain joins TRBV19 to TRBJ1-1; 11 bases fit TRBD1. CDR3 length: 17 amino acids. V lost 5 bases to trimming and J lost 1 base; unmatched junction nucleotides: 9. CDR1 is LNHDA, CDR2 SQIVND, per germline (reference sequence). CDR3 DNA sequence: TGTGCCAGTAGTGCAGGACAGGGGGCTCTCTCGAACACTGAAGCTTTCTTT. Translating gives CASSAGQGALSNTEAFF. The whole variable domain, remainder taken from reference TRBV19 and TRBJ1-1, is DGGITQSPKYLFRKEGQNVTLSCEQNLNHDAMYWYRQDPGQGLRLIYYSQIVNDFQKGDIAEGYSVSREKKESFPLTVTSAQKNPTAFYLCASSAGQGALSNTEAFFGQGTRLTVV.

This clone was seen just once. This chain connects TRBV3-1 (or the pseudogene TRBV3-2) to TRBJ2-3; D gene uncertain. The CDR3 runs to 15 residues. Per germline, CDR1 LGHDT and CDR2 YNNKEL (reference sequence). Trimming took 3 bases from V and 4 from J, leaving 14 bases between them. The CDR3 DNA reads TGTGCCAGCAGCCATCCCCGAACGAGGTCAGATACGCAGTATTTT. Translation gives CASSHPRTRSDTQYF.

This clone was seen only a few times. The rearrangement links TRBV7-9 to TRBJ2-2, with D possibly TRBD2 on 6 matching bases. Germline V gene sequence: CDR1 SEHNR, CDR2 FQNEAQ (reference sequence). The ends were cut back, 4 bases at V and 0 bases at J, with 15 bases in the middle. The CDR3 covers 17 residues. CDR3 nucleotide sequence: TGTGCCAGCAGCTCCCCTTGGGGACTTTCGAACACCGGGGAGCTGTTTTTT. Residues: CASSSPWGLSNTGELFF.

This clone has more than one count but fewer than ten. The chain joins TRBV28 to TRBJ2-3; 9 nucleotides match TRBD2. V shed 5 bases and J 3 bases; nucleotides not matched to a gene: 6. CDR1 and CDR2 (germline): MDHEN, SYDVKM. The CDR3 runs 15 residues. The CDR3: CASSGPAGGTDTQYF. CDR3 in DNA: TGTGCCAGCAGTGGTCCAGCGGGAGGAACAGATACGCAGTATTTT.

This chain links TRBV24-1 with TRBJ1-2, with D possibly TRBD1 on 6 matching bases. CDR3 length: 15 residues. Trimming removed 1 base at V and 6 bases at J, with 14 bases between. Germline CDR1 reads KGHDR; CDR2 reads SFDVKD. The CDR3 spells CATSDLGARGHGYTF. CDR3 nucleotides: TGTGCCACCAGTGATTTAGGGGCCAGGGGACATGGCTACACCTTC.

The J gene is TRBJ2-7, the V gene TRBV29-1; TRBD2 agrees at 13 bases. Trimming took 5 bases from V and 3 from J; bases not matched to a gene: 4. CDR1 and CDR2 from the germline V gene are SQVTM and ANQGSEA. This CDR3 is built from 14 residues. DNA of the CDR3: TGCAGCGTTTGGACTAGCGGGAGTCTCTACGAGCAGTACTTC. It specifies CSVWTSGSLYEQYF.

The V call is TRBV5-1, the J call TRBJ2-5; the D gene is possibly TRBD2 (6 bases). CDR1 SGHRS and CDR2 YFSETQ come from the germline V gene. CDR3 length: 15 amino acids. The ends were cut back, 0 bases at V and 2 bases at J, with 11 bases in the middle. The CDR3: CASSLDTGRQETQYF. DNA for the CDR3: TGCGCCAGCAGCTTGGACACCGGGAGACAAGAGACCCAGTACTTC.

V usage is TRBV7-2 and J usage is TRBJ2-4; D gene ambiguous. Germline assignment: CDR1 SGHTA and CDR2 FQGNSA. Trimming cost V 1 base and J 2 bases, with 6 bases left between them. The CDR3 has 14 amino acids. The CDR3 here is CASSLDPTKNIQYF. CDR3 nucleotide sequence: TGTGCCAGCAGCTTAGATCCAACCAAAAACATTCAGTACTTC.

In this sample, this clone turned up many times. The chain joins TRBV21-1 to TRBJ2-3; the D call TRBD1 from the table was never checked on the DNA. TRBV21-1 constitutes a pseudogene. This CDR3 region has 23 residues. The CDR3 DNA sequence: TGTGCCAGCAGCAAAGAGGCCAGGGTAGTGCTTTGTGGGGACAGGGTGGAAACAGATACGCAGTATTTT. This gives the protein CASSKEARVVLCGDRVETDTQYF.

The rearrangement links TRBV5-4 to TRBJ2-2; possible D gene TRBD2, 6 bases. The CDR3 totals 14 residues. With 4 bases removed from V and 2 bases from J, the gap between germline ends came to 9 bases. Looked up from germline, CDR1 is SGHNT and CDR2 is YYREEE (reference sequence). DNA of the CDR3: TGTGCCAGCAGCCCGGGACTCAACACCGGGGAGCTGTTTTTT. This sequence encodes CASSPGLNTGELFF.

CDR3 sequence (DNA): TGTGCTCTTCCTCCCGGGACACTGTCCTACGAGCAGTACTTC. Protein: CALPPGTLSYEQYF. The V and J genes are TRBV6-5 and TRBJ2-7; D is perhaps TRBD1 (6 bases). The CDR3 spans 14 residues. Germline-derived CDR1 and CDR2 are MNHEY and SVGAGI.

The chain uses TRBV12-3 or TRBV12-4 and TRBJ1-3; D not resolved. This CDR3 region has 13 residues. V was shortened by 3 bases and J by 2 bases, with 5 bases between the two germline ends. The CDR3 reads CASSFQAGNTIYF. The CDR3 coding sequence is TGTGCCAGCAGTTTCCAGGCTGGAAACACCATATATTTT.

The V call is TRBV19, the J call TRBJ2-1; D remains unclear. Germline V CDR1 and CDR2: LNHDA, SQIVND (reference sequence). Trimming stripped 5 bases from V and 5 bases from J, with 10 bases between. The CDR3 extends over 13 amino acids. The CDR3 loop is CASSPRSDNEQFF. The CDR3 DNA is TGTGCCAGTAGTCCCCGGAGCGACAATGAGCAGTTCTTC.

This clone was recorded once. In nucleotides, the CDR3 is TGTGCCAGCAGCCGTAGCGGGAGGGCTTACAATGAGCAGTTCTTC. Amino acid sequence: CASSRSGRAYNEQFF. The rearrangement uses TRBV6-5 and TRBJ2-1; TRBD2 matches at 11 bases. The CDR3 loop spans 15 amino acids. V shed 6 bases and J 4 bases; nucleotides not matched to a gene: 5. Germline CDR1 reads MNHEY; CDR2 reads SVGAGI.

This clone appeared a few times. V usage is TRBV5-1 and J usage is TRBJ2-7; no clear D. The V gene lost 0 bases and the J gene lost 5 bases, with 15 bases spanning the gap. Germline CDR1 reads SGHRS; CDR2 reads YFSETQ. The CDR3 extends over 15 amino acids. This CDR3 is CASSLGQVSTNEQYF. In DNA form, the CDR3 reads TGCGCCAGCAGCTTGGGGCAAGTCAGTACCAACGAGCAGTACTTC.